This T cell receptor (beta chain) was recovered during a study of cytomegalovirus exposure and HLA in healthy donors. V lost 0 bases and J lost 8, with 14 bases in between. Looked up from germline, CDR1 is GTSNPN and CDR2 is SVGIG (reference sequence). The CDR3 is 14 amino acids. Comments on this clone: No antigen is known for it.

The PCR made use of 60 Vbeta and 13 Jbeta primers. In the original workflow: The count from a later analysis was some 83 million unique TCR beta chains, some 10 million of them shared. Sequenced by immunoSEQ multiplex PCR; TCRdb stores in-frame clones only, minus some. For V, J and clone size, that table is used; D and trimming come from the DNA. The sample contains about 130,000 clones, roughly 85% of which appear only once. Regarding the study as a whole: A later analysis linked a missense DCLRE1C variant to TCR beta V- and J-gene trimming. 16,951 TCR beta sequences were associated with HLA alleles at 0.05 false discovery rate in a later analysis. There were several of the most significant clusters that appeared linked to common viral pathogens in a later analysis.

The sequence was collected from a man younger than 35 in good health and CMV-seropositive. The sequencing input was PBMCs. This sequence joins TRBV30 and TRBJ1-5, with a weak D call TRBD1 (6 bases). For the CDR3, the DNA is TGTGCCTGGAGTGTTACAGGGAATGTGGAGCCCCAGCATTTT. This translates into CAWSVTGNVEPQHF.